This T cell receptor (beta chain) was sequenced during a study of beta chain features in type 1 diabetes (dated by TCRdb to the late 2010s). At the level of the whole study: Mean age, gender distribution, total cell number and subset yield were not different between patients and healthy donors. A total of approximately 110,000,000 sorted cells were examined across all samples, and a strong correlation was observed between cell number per subset and RNA yield. In the study, TCRB repertoires of sorted circulating CD4+ T cell subsets from recently diagnosed type 1 diabetes patients were compared with those of matched healthy donors. Regulatory and stem cell-like memory subsets were obtained from only 8 patients and roughly 8 healthy donors, while naive and central memory subsets were obtained from all 28 donors.

All of the isolated RNA was reverse transcribed with the High Capacity cDNA Reverse Transcription Kit, so expressed TCRB transcripts were sequenced. Deep immunoSEQ sequencing was performed on naive, central memory and regulatory T cell samples, with an average of roughly 3.5 million total reads per sample. Sorted cells were lysed in RLT buffer, and RNA was extracted using DNase-treated RNeasy Micro or Mini kits according to cell number. Each cell subset was processed on its own to prevent cross-contamination, while patient and healthy donor samples were processed together. Using the immunoSEQ multiplex PCR, TCRB sequences were amplified from cDNA into 87-bp fragments spanning the CDR3 region. Sequencing of the amplicons was performed on the Illumina HiSeq platform. The study's processing was this. PCR bias was corrected computationally using synthetic template baselines, and reads within Hamming distance 2 were collapsed, with unmergeable singletons discarded. Reads were aligned against IMGT to assign V, D and J genes, CDR3 length and insertions or deletions at six rearrangement sites. Within each subset, clonotype counts were normalized to the number of sorted cells before true diversity and Gini coefficients were calculated with the tcR R package. Repertoire sharing was quantified using the overlap coefficient calculated on TCRB nucleotide sequences. Out-of-frame TCRB sequences from naive cells were analyzed as a proxy for the pre-selection repertoire. TCRdb retrieved this table from immuneACCESS and kept in-frame rearrangements only. Not all clones are present; in checked studies, unresolved V genes account for under half, and no reason is known for the remainder. For V, J and clone size, that table is used; D and trimming come from the DNA. The sample data list hundreds of thousands of clones, and around 28% of these were observed just once. More than 0.055% of the sample rests with the top ten.

Broader findings and caveats from the paper: Because the HLA sub-analyses included only small numbers of individuals, any influence of HLA type on TCRB rearrangement was left unresolved. Type 1 diabetes patients showed a moderate but significant shortening of TCRB CDR3 length in all four CD4+ subsets. Naive, central memory and regulatory TCRB repertoires appeared to be more alike among patients than among healthy donors. Because cDNA was sequenced instead of genomic DNA, activated cells with high expression could be over-represented, although the groups did not differ in activation or CD3 levels. PCR may preferentially amplify shorter templates, but because patient and control samples were amplified and corrected together, any resulting skew would affect both groups equally. Patients with type 1 diabetes made fewer insertions and deleted more nucleotides at VDJ recombination sites, implying thymic rearrangement abnormalities.

Including cysteine and phenylalanine, the CDR3 has 14 amino acids. Just CDR3 DNA is preserved here, 42 bases in frame from base 1. CDR1 and CDR2 were assigned from the germline V gene as SGHTA and FQGNSA. The germline V and J ends show losses of 4 bases and 5 bases respectively, and no gene match explains 5 bases of the junction. A single peripheral blood draw of roughly 0.11 L on average was collected from each donor into heparinised tubes. A BD FACSAria II was used to sort naive, central memory, regulatory and stem cell-like memory CD4+ T cells with a panel that included CD45RO, CCR7, CD25, CD127, CD95 and CD27. Every sorted population had a purity above 95%. PBMCs were isolated right away by Lymphoprep density gradient centrifugation and were stained directly, without culture. So that batch effects would be minimized, each experiment stained and sorted samples in pairs, pairing one healthy donor with one patient.

On this clone: Its recognized antigen is unknown. It has no much larger one-base neighbor in the sample; base qualities were not kept.

The receptor was isolated from a man in his late teens or twenties in good health. The chain employs TRBV7-2 and TRBJ2-5; the junction holds 9 bases that match TRBD2. The material sequenced was naive CD4+ T cells from blood. What this sample's cell subset or site label stands for: true naive CD4+ T cells. The sequence in DNA is TGTGCCAGCAGCTCGGGACTAGCATCGGAGACCCAGTACTTC. This is translated as CASSSGLASETQYF.